This TCR beta chain was observed in a study of cytomegalovirus exposure and HLA in healthy donors. Study-wide results and limits: Most of the TCR beta V segments (in an earlier analysis) were productive either about 87% or about 30% of the time. Sequence variants that were highly shared formed a cluster that was likely a sequencing artifact.

On this clone: Its specificity is unknown.

With 60 Vbeta and 13 Jbeta primers, the PCR was carried out. Libraries were prepared by immunoSEQ multiplex PCR; TCRdb keeps only in-frame clonotypes and omits some of them. The sample lists more than 250,000 clones; roughly 90% were seen once. Germline CDR1 reads ENHRY; CDR2 reads SYGVKD. CDR3 size: 15 residues. Germline trimming cut 4 bases from V and 3 bases from J; bases unmatched to any gene: 6. This TCR was sampled from a young woman in good health and CMV-seronegative. This chain uses TRBV10-3 with TRBJ2-7; 10 nucleotides match TRBD2. Sequencing was done on a sample of PBMCs. CDR3 bases: TGTGCCATCAGTGTGGGTAGCGGGGGGTTCTACGAGCAGTACTTC. Translating gives CAISVGSGGFYEQYF.